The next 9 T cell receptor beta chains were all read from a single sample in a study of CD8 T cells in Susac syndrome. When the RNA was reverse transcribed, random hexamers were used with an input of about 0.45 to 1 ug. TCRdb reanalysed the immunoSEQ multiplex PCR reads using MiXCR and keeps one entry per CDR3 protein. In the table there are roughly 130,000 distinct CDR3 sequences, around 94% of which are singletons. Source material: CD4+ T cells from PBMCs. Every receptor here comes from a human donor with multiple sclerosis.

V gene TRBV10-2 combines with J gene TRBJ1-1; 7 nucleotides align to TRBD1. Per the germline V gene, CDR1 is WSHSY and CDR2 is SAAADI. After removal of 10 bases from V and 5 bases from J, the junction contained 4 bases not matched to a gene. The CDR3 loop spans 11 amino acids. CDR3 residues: CAIQQGTEAFF. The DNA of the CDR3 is TGCGCCATCCAACAGGGGACTGAAGCTTTCTTT.

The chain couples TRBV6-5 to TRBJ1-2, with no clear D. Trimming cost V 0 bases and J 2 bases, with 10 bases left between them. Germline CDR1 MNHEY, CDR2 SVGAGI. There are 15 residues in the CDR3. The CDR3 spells CASSYSMGENYGYTF. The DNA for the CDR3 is TGTGCCAGCAGTTACTCGATGGGAGAAAACTATGGCTACACCTTC.

CDR3 sequence (DNA): TGTGCCAGCAGCTCCGGGGCCTTAAGGCAGCCCCAGCATTTT. This encodes CASSSGALRQPQHF. The rearrangement uses TRBV7-9 and TRBJ1-5; tentative D call: TRBD1 (5 bases). The germline V and J ends were trimmed by 4 bases and 7 bases, with 14 bases remaining between them. CDR1 and CDR2 (germline): SEHNR, FQNEAQ (reference sequence). The CDR3 runs to 14 residues.

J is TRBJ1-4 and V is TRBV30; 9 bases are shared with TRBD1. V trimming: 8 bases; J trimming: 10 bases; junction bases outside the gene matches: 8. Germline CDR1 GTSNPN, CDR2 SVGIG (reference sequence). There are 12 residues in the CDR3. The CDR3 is CATDRGEGKLFF. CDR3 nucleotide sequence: TGTGCCACGGACAGGGGAGAGGGAAAACTGTTTTTT.

The CDR3 nucleotides are TGTGCCAGCAGCTTTCACCGGGACAGCTACACAGATACGCAGTATTTT. The encoded protein is CASSFHRDSYTDTQYF. The gene calls are TRBV5-4 and TRBJ2-3; 7 bases fit TRBD1. The germline V gene has CDR1 SGHNT and CDR2 YYREEE (reference sequence). CDR3 length equals 16 residues. With 2 bases clipped from V and 2 bases from J, the junction kept 8 bases outside the gene matches.

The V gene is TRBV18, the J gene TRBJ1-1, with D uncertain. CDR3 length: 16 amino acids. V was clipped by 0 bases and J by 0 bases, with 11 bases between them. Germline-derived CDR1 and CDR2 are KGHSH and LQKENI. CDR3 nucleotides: TGTGCCAGCTCACCACCCGGGAACAGTGTGAACACTGAAGCTTTCTTT. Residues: CASSPPGNSVNTEAFF.

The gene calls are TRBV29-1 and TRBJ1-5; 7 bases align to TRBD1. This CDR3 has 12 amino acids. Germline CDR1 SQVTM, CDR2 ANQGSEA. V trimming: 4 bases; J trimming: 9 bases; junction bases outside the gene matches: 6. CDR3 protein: CSVGQGMGPQHF. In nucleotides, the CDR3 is TGCAGCGTTGGACAGGGAATGGGGCCCCAGCATTTT.

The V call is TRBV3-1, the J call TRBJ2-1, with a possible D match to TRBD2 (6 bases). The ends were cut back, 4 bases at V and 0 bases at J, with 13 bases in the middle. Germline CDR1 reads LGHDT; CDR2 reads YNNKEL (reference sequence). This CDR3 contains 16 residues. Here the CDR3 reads CASSRSGSSSYNEQFF. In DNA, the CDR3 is TGTGCCAGCAGCCGGAGCGGGTCCAGCTCCTACAATGAGCAGTTCTTC.

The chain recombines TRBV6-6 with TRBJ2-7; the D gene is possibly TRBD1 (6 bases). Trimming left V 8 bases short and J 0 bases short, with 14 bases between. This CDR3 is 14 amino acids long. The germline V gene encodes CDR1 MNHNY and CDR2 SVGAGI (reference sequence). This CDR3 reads CASGTGISSYEQYF. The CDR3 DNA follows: TGTGCCAGCGGTACAGGGATTAGCTCCTACGAGCAGTACTTC.